The T cell receptor (beta chain) described here comes from a study of blood T cell repertoires in COVID-19. The CDR3 has 15 residues. J was trimmed by 8 bases and V by 2 bases; bases with no gene match: 6. The germline gives CDR1 MNHNS, CDR2 SASEGT. This table comes from immunoSEQ multiplex PCR, and its TCRdb copy is limited to in-frame clones, with some not included. The sample consists of about 38,000 clones, approximately 80% of them appearing once. Sequenced: peripheral blood. The sequence was collected from a man aged 45-65 years with active COVID-19. This chain connects TRBV6-1 to TRBJ2-1, with 10 bases matching TRBD2. This chain's CDR3 is CASSEYQRGGDEQFF. As DNA, the CDR3 is TGTGCCAGCAGTGAATACCAGCGGGGGGGGGATGAGCAGTTCTTC.